The 16 T cell receptor beta chains presented below share a single source sample, sequenced in a study of CD8+CD57+ T cells in acquired aplastic anemia. According to the study, genomic DNA was the template for TCR beta VDJ and CDR3 profiling. Using its own MiXCR run on the reads, TCRdb lists one record per CDR3 protein. This sample has roughly 130,000 distinct CDR3 sequences, with more than 40% found just once. Source material: sorted CD4+, CD8+, or CD8+CD57+ T cells (not recorded which) from PBMCs. Every receptor here comes from a human donor in good health, serving as a control.

The chain links TRBV7-6 to TRBJ2-7; no clear D gene. This CDR3 has 11 amino acids. The germline V gene has CDR1 SGHVS and CDR2 FNYEAQ. V was pared by 6 bases and J by 7 bases, with 10 bases between. Here the CDR3 DNA reads TGTGCCAGCAGTTTCGGTTTAGAGCAGTACTTC. As protein: CASSFGLEQYF.

A single count supports this clonotype. V usage is TRBV19 and J usage is TRBJ2-1; tentative D call: TRBD2 (6 bases). The CDR3 runs to 17 residues. CDR1 and CDR2 (germline): LNHDA, SQIVND (reference sequence). Between the trimmed V and J ends, which lost 5 bases and 0 bases, there was a span of 17 bases. The CDR3 here is CASSLSRDLSSYNEQFF. The CDR3 DNA is TGTGCCAGTAGTCTTTCAAGGGACTTAAGCTCCTACAATGAGCAGTTCTTC.

The chain carries TRBV10-3 and TRBJ2-2; D remains unclear. In germline, CDR1 is ENHRY, CDR2 SYGVKD. This CDR3 has 14 residues. The V gene lost 8 bases and the J gene lost 6 bases, with 16 bases spanning the gap. The CDR3 DNA reads TGTGCCATCCGGCCTTTGTCTGACTCCGGGGAGCTGTTTTTT. Protein sequence: CAIRPLSDSGELFF.

V gene TRBV20-1 combines with J gene TRBJ2-7, with D unclear. V dropped 6 bases and J dropped 1 base, with 13 bases sitting between them. The length of the CDR3 is 13 residues. Germline CDR1 reads DFQATT; CDR2 reads SNEGSKA (reference sequence). This CDR3 reads CSAPPADSYEQYF. The CDR3 DNA reads as TGCAGTGCCCCCCCCGCGGATTCCTACGAGCAGTACTTC.

V is TRBV6-1 and J is TRBJ1-5; a possible D gene is TRBD1 (5 bases). CDR3 length equals 12 residues. Per the germline V gene, CDR1 is MNHNS and CDR2 is SASEGT. The V and J ends lost 10 bases and 2 bases respectively, with 9 bases between them. DNA of the CDR3: TGTGCCACTCAACAGGGCAATCAGCCCCAGCATTTT. Its protein is CATQQGNQPQHF.

The V and J genes are TRBV7-2 and TRBJ2-1, with a tentative D call TRBD2 (6 bases). Germline values: CDR1 SGHTA, CDR2 FQGNSA. Trimming left V 0 bases short and J 9 bases short, with 9 bases between. CDR3 length equals 13 residues. The CDR3 protein is CASSLARLGEQFF. In DNA form, the CDR3 reads TGTGCCAGCAGCTTAGCGCGACTAGGTGAGCAGTTCTTC.

The gene calls are TRBV20-1 and TRBJ1-1, with D unclear. V lost 3 bases, J lost 1 base, and 6 bases lay in between. This CDR3 contains 12 residues. CDR1 and CDR2 from the germline V gene are DFQATT and SNEGSKA (reference sequence). The CDR3 protein is CSARKRNTEAFF. The CDR3 DNA follows: TGCAGTGCTAGGAAGCGGAACACTGAAGCTTTCTTT.

The chain joins TRBV19 to TRBJ1-1, with D unresolved. Germline V gene data show CDR1 as LNHDA and CDR2 as SQIVND (reference sequence). The CDR3 is made up of 12 amino acids. V dropped 10 bases and J dropped 1 base, with 10 bases sitting between them. The CDR3 region has the DNA TGTGCCACCATGGTCGGGAACACTGAAGCTTTCTTT. Amino acid sequence: CATMVGNTEAFF.

In this sample, this clonotype turned up many times. The CDR3: CASIQPYTEAFF. In nucleotides, the CDR3 is TGTGCCAGCATACAGCCATACACTGAAGCTTTCTTT. This chain connects TRBV6-1 to TRBJ1-1, with D hard to call. CDR1 MNHNS and CDR2 SASEGT come from the germline V gene. V dropped 7 bases and J dropped 3 bases, with 9 bases sitting between them. This CDR3 is 12 amino acids long.

The rearrangement uses TRBV5-4 and TRBJ2-7; 9 nucleotides line up with TRBD1. Judging by the DNA end, TRBJ2-5 fits better; the J call may be wrong. CDR3 size: 15 residues. CDR1 SGHNT and CDR2 YYREEE come from the germline V gene (reference sequence). CDR3: CASRQTGGGSETQYF. CDR3 nucleotides: TGTGCCAGCAGACAGACAGGGGGTGGCTCGGAGACCCAGTACTTC.

This clonotype was observed many times. This chain links TRBV9 with TRBJ2-7, with 11 bases identical to TRBD1. V shed 3 bases and J 4 bases; nucleotides not matched to a gene: 9. This CDR3 comprises 16 residues. The V gene's germline CDR1 is SGDLS and CDR2 YYNGEE. The CDR3 coding sequence is TGTGCCAGCAGCGACGGACAGGGGGCAAACCAATACGAGCAGTACTTC. The encoded protein is CASSDGQGANQYEQYF.

This rearrangement joins TRBV10-2 to TRBJ1-2, with 9 nucleotides matching TRBD1. Trimming at V came to 10 bases and at J to 5 bases, leaving 17 bases not matched to a gene. The germline V gene has CDR1 WSHSY and CDR2 SAAADI. The CDR3 spans 16 residues. The CDR3 region is CATSTVRQGEVYGYTF. The CDR3 DNA sequence: TGCGCCACCTCAACTGTTAGACAGGGGGAAGTGTATGGCTACACCTTC.

This clonotype was seen many times. The junction differs from germline at one of its ends, possibly a read error. The chain joins TRBV10-3 to TRBJ1-1; a weak D match, TRBD1 (5 bases). Germline loops: CDR1 ENHRY, CDR2 SYGVKD. This CDR3 is built from 15 residues. CDR3 residues: CASSETRGWNTEAFF. CDR3 DNA: TGTGCCAGCAGTGAGACGCGGGGGTGGAACACTGAAGCTTTCTTT.

The gene calls are TRBV25-1 and TRBJ2-7, with D maybe TRBD1 (6 bases). CDR3 length: 14 amino acids. V lost 6 bases and J 6 bases, leaving 18 bases between the germline ends. The germline V gene encodes CDR1 MGHDK and CDR2 SYGVNS. The DNA for the CDR3 is TGTGCCAGCAGCCCCGGGTTACAGGGATCCGAGCAGTACTTC. Translating gives CASSPGLQGSEQYF.

This chain connects TRBV20-1 to TRBJ2-3; the match to TRBD2 covers 14 bases. In germline, CDR1 is DFQATT, CDR2 SNEGSKA (reference sequence). The ends lost 3 bases at V and 4 bases at J; junction bases unmatched: 0. The CDR3 has 14 residues. The chain's CDR3 is CSARGLAGADTQYF. The CDR3 DNA reads TGCAGTGCTAGGGGACTAGCGGGGGCAGATACGCAGTATTTT.

This clonotype was seen many times. The chain employs TRBV4-3 and TRBJ1-2; TRBD1 is a possible D gene (6 bases). Germline CDR1 and CDR2: LGHNA and YSLEER. Trimming took off 4 bases at V and 2 bases at J, with 14 bases between the two ends. This CDR3 has 15 amino acids. The CDR3 DNA reads as TGCGCCAGCAGCCCCCAAAGGGGGGCGAACTATGGCTACACCTTC. This sequence encodes CASSPQRGANYGYTF.